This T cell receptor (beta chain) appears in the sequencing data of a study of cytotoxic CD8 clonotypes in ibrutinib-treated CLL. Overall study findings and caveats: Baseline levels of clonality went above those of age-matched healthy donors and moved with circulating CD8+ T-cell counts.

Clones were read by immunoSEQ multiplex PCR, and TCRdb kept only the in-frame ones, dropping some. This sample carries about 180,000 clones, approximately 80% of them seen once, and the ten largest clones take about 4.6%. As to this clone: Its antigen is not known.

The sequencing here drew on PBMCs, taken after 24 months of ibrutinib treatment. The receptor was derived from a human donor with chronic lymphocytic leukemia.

The CDR3 DNA sequence: TGTGCCAGCAGCCCTTCGACAGGGGGTACTGAAGCTTTCTTT. Translation: CASSPSTGGTEAFF. The chain combines TRBV7-3 with TRBJ1-1, with 9 bases identical to TRBD1. The CDR3 runs to 14 residues. J lost 5 bases, V lost 5 bases, and 6 bases had no gene match. Germline CDR1 is SGHTA and CDR2 is FQGTGA.